One sample yielded the 32 T cell receptor beta chains listed below, sequenced in a study of radiation and T cells in renal cell carcinoma. The table came from immunoSEQ multiplex PCR; TCRdb's copy has only in-frame clones and leaves some out. This table has 90,000 to 100,000 clones, 65% to 90% appearing once. Time point given: blood 4 weeks post-SBRT, at nephrectomy. Treatment defined: 15 Gy SBRT to primary tumor, nephrectomy 4 weeks later. The sequences come from blood, collected from a patient whose treatment included radiotherapy and nephrectomy. The receptors here all came from a man aged 60 to 69 with renal cell carcinoma.

The chain joins TRBV18 to TRBJ2-3; 7 bases agree with TRBD2. J lost 0 bases, V lost 6 bases, and 15 bases had no gene match. CDR3 length: 18 residues. Germline CDR1 is KGHSH and CDR2 is LQKENI. DNA for the CDR3: TGTGCCAGCTCCCTTATGACTAGCAGATATCCTAGCACAGATACGCAGTATTTT. As protein: CASSLMTSRYPSTDTQYF.

In this sample, this clone turned up once. The rearrangement links TRBV19 to TRBJ1-4, with D possibly TRBD1 on 5 matching bases. The CDR3 covers 14 residues. In germline, CDR1 is LNHDA, CDR2 SQIVND (reference sequence). V was cut by 3 bases and J by 8 bases, with 13 bases left in between. CDR3 protein: CASSMGVGREKLFF. The CDR3, as DNA: TGTGCCAGTAGTATGGGGGTAGGTCGAGAAAAACTGTTTTTT. The full variable domain, with the rest looked up from reference TRBV19 and TRBJ1-4, is DGGITQSPKYLFRKEGQNVTLSCEQNLNHDAMYWYRQDPGQGLRLIYYSQIVNDFQKGDIAEGYSVSREKKESFPLTVTSAQKNPTAFYLCASSMGVGREKLFFGSGTQLSVL.

This clone was seen once. In DNA form, the CDR3 reads TGTGCCAGCAGCACCCGTTTACTAGCGGGGATCAATGAGCAGTTCTTC. Protein product: CASSTRLLAGINEQFF. This chain joins TRBV11-2 and TRBJ2-1; 10 bases align to TRBD2. CDR3 length: 16 residues. Germline assignment: CDR1 SGHAT and CDR2 FQNNGV. The V segment lost 5 bases and the J segment 6 bases; nucleotides outside the gene matches: 10.

This rearrangement joins TRBV5-1 to TRBJ2-5; possible D gene TRBD2, 5 bases. This CDR3 is built from 15 residues. Germline V gives CDR1 SGHRS, CDR2 YFSETQ. Between the trimmed V and J ends, which lost 0 bases and 2 bases, there was a span of 11 bases. CDR3 residues: CASSLVGSPQETQYF. The CDR3 DNA is TGCGCCAGCAGCTTGGTGGGGAGCCCGCAAGAGACCCAGTACTTC.

The V call is TRBV4-1, the J call TRBJ1-2; a weak D match, TRBD1 (6 bases). Germline CDR1 MGHRA, CDR2 YSYEKL. The CDR3 has 14 residues. Trimming left V 2 bases short and J 3 bases short, with 10 bases between. This CDR3 reads CASSQPQGYYGYTF. CDR3 DNA: TGCGCCAGCAGCCAACCACAGGGCTACTATGGCTACACCTTC.

This clone is a singleton in its sample. This chain connects TRBV5-8 to TRBJ2-5; a weak D match, TRBD1 (6 bases). This CDR3 comprises 15 residues. Trimming cost V 1 base and J 7 bases, with 17 bases left between them. Germline V CDR1 and CDR2: SGHTS, YDEGEE. CDR3 in DNA: TGTGCCAGCAGCTTGCGGACACTGACAGGCAGGACCCAGTACTTC. It translates to CASSLRTLTGRTQYF.

This CDR3 reads CATRGQGNYGYTF. The CDR3 region has the DNA TGTGCCACCAGGGGACAGGGAAACTATGGCTACACCTTC. The chain is built from TRBV15 and TRBJ1-2, with 9 positions matching TRBD1. The V segment lost 6 bases and the J segment 2 bases; nucleotides outside the gene matches: 1. This CDR3 has 13 amino acids. CDR1 is LNHNV and CDR2 is YYDKDF in the germline V gene (reference sequence).

This clone was detected only a few times. The chain uses TRBV10-3 and TRBJ2-3; D gene uncertain. Per the germline V gene, CDR1 is ENHRY and CDR2 is SYGVKD. V lost 2 bases, J lost 0 bases, and 9 bases lay in between. The CDR3 has 15 residues. The CDR3 DNA reads as TGTGCCATCAGTGAGAAAGCAGCTAGCACAGATACGCAGTATTTT. Translated: CAISEKAASTDTQYF.

The chain carries TRBV18 and TRBJ2-3; TRBD2 aligns across 7 bases. Germline values: CDR1 KGHSH, CDR2 LQKENI. The CDR3 totals 15 residues. J gave up 4 bases and V 4 bases, and 8 bases lay outside the gene matches. CDR3 DNA sequence: TGTGCCAGCTCACTATTAAGCGGGACGGCAGATACGCAGTATTTT. Its protein is CASSLLSGTADTQYF.

The chain uses TRBV19 and TRBJ2-5; D is ambiguous. Germline assignment: CDR1 LNHDA and CDR2 SQIVND (reference sequence). The V end lost 1 base, the J end lost 1 base, and 13 bases lay between the germline ends. CDR3 length: 16 residues. The CDR3 DNA follows: TGTGCCAGTAGTATAGGGCTAGGGTTTGGCCAAGAGACCCAGTACTTC. Its translation is CASSIGLGFGQETQYF.

The V and J genes are TRBV7-6 and TRBJ1-1; weak D call: TRBD1 (5 bases). CDR1 and CDR2 (germline): SGHVS, FNYEAQ. The V end was cut by 1 base, the J end by 8 bases, with 11 bases between. The CDR3 has 13 residues. Here the CDR3 DNA reads TGTGCCAGCAGCTTAGGTCCTTGGGGGGAAGCTTTCTTT. Protein product: CASSLGPWGEAFF.

V is TRBV5-1 and J is TRBJ2-3; D call uncertain. V was cut by 0 bases and J by 2 bases, with 7 bases left in between. Per germline, CDR1 SGHRS and CDR2 YFSETQ. This CDR3 is built from 14 residues. CDR3 sequence (DNA): TGCGCCAGCAGCTTGGCGAGCCCCACAGATACGCAGTATTTT. Residues: CASSLASPTDTQYF.

The V and J genes are TRBV29-1 and TRBJ2-7; no clear D gene. The CDR3 runs to 13 residues. The V and J ends lost 4 bases and 0 bases respectively, with 10 bases between them. The germline V gene has CDR1 SQVTM and CDR2 ANQGSEA. The CDR3 here is CSVAGRSSYEQYF. The CDR3 DNA is TGCAGCGTTGCCGGTAGGAGCTCCTACGAGCAGTACTTC.

The chain recombines TRBV7-2 with TRBJ2-3; D ambiguous. V lost 0 bases to trimming and J lost 0 bases, with 4 bases between them. Germline V CDR1 and CDR2: SGHTA, FQGNSA. The CDR3 covers 14 residues. The CDR3: CASSLAHSTDTQYF. Written as DNA, the CDR3 is TGTGCCAGCAGCTTAGCGCACAGCACAGATACGCAGTATTTT.

The V gene is TRBV10-3, the J gene TRBJ2-3; 10 nucleotides match TRBD2. There are 15 residues in the CDR3. CDR1 is ENHRY, CDR2 SYGVKD, per germline. J was trimmed by 1 base and V by 6 bases; bases with no gene match: 4. This CDR3 is CAISLGTSGTDTQYF. The CDR3 coding sequence is TGTGCCATCAGCCTCGGGACTAGCGGCACAGATACGCAGTATTTT.

The sample holds a few counts of this clone. The chain uses TRBV4-1 and TRBJ2-1, with 8 positions matching TRBD2. The junction had 8 bases not matched to a gene; V was cut back by 4 bases and J by 6 bases. CDR1 is MGHRA and CDR2 is YSYEKL in the germline V gene. CDR3 size: 15 residues. CDR3 region: CASSLSGTLTNEQFF. CDR3 in DNA: TGCGCCAGCAGCCTTAGCGGGACACTCACCAATGAGCAGTTCTTC.

This sequence joins TRBV5-1 and TRBJ2-2, with a weak D call TRBD2 (6 bases). The V end lost 4 bases, the J end lost 5 bases, and 18 bases lay between the germline ends. Germline V gives CDR1 SGHRS, CDR2 YFSETQ. The CDR3 loop spans 16 amino acids. The CDR3, as DNA: TGCGCCAGCAGCATAGCGGTCCCCACGAGGACCGGGGAGCTGTTTTTT. This codes for CASSIAVPTRTGELFF.

This clone appeared a single time. The rearrangement joins TRBV10-3 to TRBJ1-4; no clear D. The CDR3 has 12 amino acids. Trimming pared 8 bases from V and 0 bases from J, leaving 4 bases between. In germline, CDR1 is ENHRY, CDR2 SYGVKD. The CDR3 bases are TGTGCCATCGGGACAACTAATGAAAAACTGTTTTTT. This encodes CAIGTTNEKLFF.

The CDR3 loop reads CATSSTGRGDWSTDTQYF. CDR3 DNA: TGTGCCACCAGCAGCACAGGACGGGGTGACTGGAGCACAGATACGCAGTATTTT. This chain connects TRBV15 to TRBJ2-3; D could derive from TRBD1 or TRBD2 (5 bases each). This CDR3 has 18 residues. Germline loops: CDR1 LNHNV, CDR2 YYDKDF (reference sequence). Deletions cut 3 bases from V and 0 bases from J, with 19 bases between.

V and J are TRBV6-1 and TRBJ2-5, with TRBD2 matching 8 bases. Looked up from germline, CDR1 is MNHNS and CDR2 is SASEGT. The ends lost 3 bases at V and 1 base at J; junction bases unmatched: 4. The CDR3 runs to 15 residues. The CDR3 region is CASSDTSGLQETQYF. The CDR3 coding sequence is TGTGCCAGCAGTGACACTAGCGGCCTCCAAGAGACCCAGTACTTC.

The chain carries TRBV29-1 and TRBJ2-3; 7 bases match TRBD1. The germline gives CDR1 SQVTM, CDR2 ANQGSEA. V gave up 6 bases and J gave up 3 bases; unmatched junction bases: 6. The CDR3 has 13 amino acids. As DNA, the CDR3 is TGCAGCGTCCGACAGGGCGGAACAGATACGCAGTATTTT. This translates into CSVRQGGTDTQYF.

This clone has only one observation. The chain employs TRBV5-6 and TRBJ1-2; D remains ambiguous. The V end lost 1 base, the J end lost 2 bases, and 9 bases lay between the germline ends. The CDR3 runs to 14 residues. CDR1 is SGHDT and CDR2 is YYEEEE in the germline V gene. The CDR3 loop is CASSLLDGNYGYTF. The CDR3 nucleotides are TGTGCCAGCAGCTTGTTAGACGGAAACTATGGCTACACCTTC. Combining the CDR3 with reference TRBV5-6 and TRBJ1-2 gives the whole variable domain DAGVTQSPTHLIKTRGQQVTLRCSPKSGHDTVSWYQQALGQGPQFIFQYYEEEERQRGNFPDRFSGHQFPNYSSELNVNALLLGDSALYLCASSLLDGNYGYTFGSGTRLTVV.

The chain carries TRBV10-3 and TRBJ2-1; 13 bases line up with TRBD2. V lost 5 bases and J lost 6; bases outside the gene matches: 4. The germline V gene has CDR1 ENHRY and CDR2 SYGVKD. The CDR3 is made up of 15 amino acids. CDR3 region: CAISQGTSGINEQFF. CDR3 nucleotide sequence: TGTGCCATCAGTCAGGGGACTAGCGGGATCAATGAGCAGTTCTTC.

V usage is TRBV15 and J usage is TRBJ2-2, with D hard to call. The CDR3 consists of 13 residues. The V gene's germline CDR1 is LNHNV and CDR2 YYDKDF (reference sequence). Trimming took off 3 bases at V and 6 bases at J, with 8 bases between the two ends. In DNA, the CDR3 is TGTGCCACCAGCAGCCCCCTGCCCGGGGAGCTGTTTTTT. It specifies CATSSPLPGELFF. The full variable domain, with the rest looked up from reference TRBV15 and TRBJ2-2, is DAMVIQNPRYQVTQFGKPVTLSCSQTLNHNVMYWYQQKSSQAPKLLFHYYDKDFNNEADTPDNFQSRRPNTSFCFLDIRSPGLGDTAMYLCATSSPLPGELFFGEGSRLTVL.

This chain uses TRBV18 with TRBJ2-3, with 10 nucleotides matching TRBD2. This CDR3 spans 15 amino acids. The V gene's germline CDR1 is KGHSH and CDR2 LQKENI. J lost 6 bases, V lost 2 bases, and 5 bases had no gene match. CDR3 loop: CASSPMGLAPDTQYF. In nucleotides, the CDR3 is TGTGCCAGCTCACCAATGGGACTAGCGCCTGATACGCAGTATTTT.

V gene TRBV11-3 combines with J gene TRBJ2-7; 8 bases are a match to TRBD1. Germline assignment: CDR1 SGHNT and CDR2 YENEEA. This CDR3 has 16 amino acids. Trimming cost V 4 bases and J 1 base; bases outside gene matches: 9. The CDR3 is CASSSASTGGSYEQYF. CDR3 in DNA: TGTGCCAGCAGCTCCGCCTCTACAGGGGGTTCCTACGAGCAGTACTTC. The full variable domain, its missing parts supplied by reference TRBV11-3 and TRBJ2-7, is EAGVVQSPRYKIIEKKQPVAFWCNPISGHNTLYWYLQNLGQGPELLIRYENEEAVDDSQLPKDRFSAERLKGVDSTLKIQPAELGDSAVYLCASSSASTGGSYEQYFGPGTRLTVT.

The J gene is TRBJ2-7, the V gene TRBV9; D could derive from TRBD1 or TRBD2 (6 bases each). Trimming took 0 bases from V and 3 from J, leaving 10 bases between them. The CDR3 sequence is 14 residues long. The germline V gene has CDR1 SGDLS and CDR2 YYNGEE. In nucleotides, the CDR3 is TGTGCCAGCAGCGTAGAAGGGGGGCTCTACGAGCAGTACTTC. Translated: CASSVEGGLYEQYF.

The CDR3 sequence is CASSLSIITVSYEQYF. For the CDR3, the DNA is TGTGCCAGCAGTTTATCGATAATTACAGTGTCCTACGAGCAGTACTTC. This chain links TRBV27 with TRBJ2-7; D is unresolved. CDR1 and CDR2 from the germline V gene are MNHEY and SMNVEV (reference sequence). This CDR3 comprises 16 residues. Between the trimmed V and J ends, which lost 0 bases and 1 base, there was a span of 13 bases.

The chain carries TRBV18 and TRBJ2-2; D might be TRBD1 (5 bases). V lost 1 base to trimming and J lost 5 bases, with 11 bases between them. CDR1 and CDR2 from the germline V gene are KGHSH and LQKENI. The CDR3 has 15 residues. The DNA of the CDR3 is TGTGCCAGCTCACCACGACTGCCAGGGACCGGGGAGCTGTTTTTT. Protein: CASSPRLPGTGELFF.

A single count supports this clone. One junction end does not reproduce the germline sequence, and a read error may be involved. The V gene is TRBV4-2, the J gene TRBJ2-1; D is perhaps TRBD2 (6 bases). The CDR3 loop spans 12 amino acids. The V gene's germline CDR1 is LGHNA and CDR2 YNFKEQ. CDR3 residues: CASSPTGQRVLF. For the CDR3, the DNA is TGTGCCAGCAGCCCGACGGGGCAGCGGGTGCTCTTC.

The chain recombines TRBV5-4 with TRBJ1-2; D remains ambiguous. CDR1 and CDR2 from the germline V gene are SGHNT and YYREEE (reference sequence). The CDR3 covers 15 residues. Trimming took off 0 bases at V and 0 bases at J, with 9 bases between the two ends. The CDR3 reads CASSLVGETNYGYTF. As DNA, the CDR3 is TGTGCCAGCAGCTTGGTTGGAGAGACTAACTATGGCTACACCTTC.

V gene TRBV10-1 combines with J gene TRBJ1-5, with 9 bases aligning to TRBD1. Germline trimming cut 11 bases from V and 4 bases from J; bases unmatched to any gene: 12. The CDR3 spans 15 residues. CDR1 is WNHNN, CDR2 SYGVQD, per germline (reference sequence). In DNA form, the CDR3 reads TGCGCCGGACAGGGGTGGGGTTATAGGAATCAGCCCCAGCATTTT. Translation gives CAGQGWGYRNQPQHF.